One and the same sample provided the 21 T cell receptor beta chains below, sequenced in a study of blood T cell repertoires in COVID-19. Measured with immunoSEQ multiplex PCR; TCRdb has only the in-frame clones, and not every one. The repertoire holds a few hundred thousand clones, with roughly 90% as singletons. Sequenced: PBMCs or T cells enriched from blood (not recorded which). These receptors were collected from a woman aged 30 to 39 who had recovered from COVID-19.

The chain combines TRBV7-3 with TRBJ2-5; 13 positions agree with TRBD2. Germline-derived CDR1 and CDR2 are SGHTA and FQGTGA. The junction had 4 bases not matched to a gene; V was cut back by 5 bases and J by 4 bases. The CDR3 runs 15 residues. The CDR3 protein is CASSPRLAGGETQYF. In DNA, the CDR3 is TGTGCCAGCAGCCCAAGACTAGCGGGAGGAGAGACCCAGTACTTC.

CDR3 sequence reads: CASSPRTGQETQYF. In DNA, the CDR3 is TGTGCCAGCAGCCCACGGACAGGACAAGAGACCCAGTACTTC. This chain uses TRBV11-2 with TRBJ2-5, with 7 bases identical to TRBD1. V lost 5 bases and J lost 2; bases outside the gene matches: 5. In germline, CDR1 is SGHAT, CDR2 FQNNGV. The CDR3 is made up of 14 amino acids.

The chain employs TRBV5-5 and TRBJ1-6; the D is unclear. The CDR3 is made up of 14 amino acids. V lost 1 base, J lost 4 bases, and 6 bases lay in between. CDR1 and CDR2 from the germline V gene are SGHKS and YYEKEE (reference sequence). The CDR3 sequence: CASSLLQYNSPLHF. The DNA of the CDR3 is TGTGCCAGCAGCTTGCTACAGTATAATTCACCCCTCCACTTT.

A single count supports this clone. The V call is TRBV18, the J call TRBJ2-4; tentative D call: TRBD1 (6 bases). V lost 5 bases and J 2 bases, leaving 16 bases between the germline ends. This CDR3 comprises 16 residues. CDR1 is KGHSH, CDR2 LQKENI, per germline. CDR3 amino acids: CASSDLDRPSKNIQYF. For the CDR3, the DNA is TGTGCCAGCTCAGATTTGGACAGACCATCCAAAAACATTCAGTACTTC.

In DNA, the CDR3 is TGTGCCAGCTCGGGGACTCCCAAAAACATTCAGTACTTC. Protein: CASSGTPKNIQYF. J is TRBJ2-4 and V is TRBV28, with D perhaps TRBD2 (6 bases). V lost 8 bases and J 2 bases, leaving 10 bases between the germline ends. CDR1 and CDR2 (germline): MDHEN, SYDVKM. This CDR3 has 13 amino acids.

This clone came up a few times. The chain employs TRBV2 and TRBJ2-2; D perhaps matches TRBD1 (5 bases). V was cut by 6 bases and J by 6 bases, with 14 bases left in between. This CDR3 comprises 14 residues. Germline V gives CDR1 SNHLY, CDR2 FYNNEI. The CDR3 DNA is TGTGCCAGCAGAGTGATTGGACAAGCCGGGGAGCTGTTTTTT. This sequence encodes CASRVIGQAGELFF.

As to this clone: Different DNA sequences within this sample yield the same CDR3. The CDR3, as DNA: TGCGCCAGCAGTCCCGGGACTATCACAGATACGCAGTATTTT. Protein product: CASSPGTITDTQYF. The V gene is TRBV5-1, the J gene TRBJ2-3; TRBD2 agrees at 7 bases. Germline V lookup: CDR1 SGHRS, CDR2 YFSETQ. The V gene end was trimmed by 5 bases and the J gene end by 2 bases; junction bases not matched to a gene: 5. This CDR3 contains 14 residues.

This clone was detected once. The chain carries TRBV18 and TRBJ1-3; TRBD1 is a possible D gene (5 bases). Germline lookup yields CDR1 KGHSH and CDR2 LQKENI. The V end was cut by 3 bases, the J end by 1 base, with 10 bases between. CDR3 size: 15 residues. Written as DNA, the CDR3 is TGTGCCAGCTCACCCGTGGGACTGTCTGGAAACACCATATATTTT. It yields the protein CASSPVGLSGNTIYF.

V is TRBV30 and J is TRBJ1-2, with a tentative D call TRBD1 (6 bases). There are 13 residues in the CDR3. Looked up from germline, CDR1 is GTSNPN and CDR2 is SVGIG (reference sequence). V was pared by 5 bases and J by 4 bases, with 14 bases between. The CDR3 loop is CAWGGQSGYGYTF. The DNA for the CDR3 is TGTGCCTGGGGGGGCCAGTCAGGCTATGGCTACACCTTC.

This chain links TRBV20-1 with TRBJ2-2, with D perhaps matching TRBD1 (5 bases). Germline loops: CDR1 DFQATT, CDR2 SNEGSKA (reference sequence). The length of the CDR3 is 15 residues. Trimming shortened V by 3 bases and J by 6 bases, and 17 bases separated the two germline ends. The CDR3 reads CSASGIDRTPGELFF. CDR3 sequence (DNA): TGCAGTGCTAGTGGCATCGACAGAACCCCCGGGGAGCTGTTTTTT.

The gene calls are TRBV3-1 (or the pseudogene TRBV3-2) and TRBJ1-5; TRBD1 might be the D (6 bases). The germline V and J ends were trimmed by 10 bases and 0 bases, with 13 bases remaining between them. The length of the CDR3 is 14 residues. Per the germline V gene, CDR1 is LGHDT and CDR2 is YNNKEL (reference sequence). The CDR3 DNA is TGTGCCACGTCAACAGGGAATAGCAATCAGCCCCAGCATTTT. Amino acid sequence: CATSTGNSNQPQHF.

The chain uses TRBV11-2 and TRBJ1-1, with D perhaps TRBD1 (6 bases). The CDR3 length is 13 residues. V lost 0 bases to trimming and J lost 7 bases, with 9 bases between them. Germline values: CDR1 SGHAT, CDR2 FQNNGV. CDR3 residues: CASSLEDSLEAFF. Written as DNA, the CDR3 is TGTGCCAGCAGCTTAGAGGACAGCCTTGAAGCTTTCTTT.

This sequence joins TRBV7-9 and TRBJ2-7; TRBD2 is a possible D gene (5 bases). V was pared by 8 bases and J by 2 bases, with 13 bases between. Germline assignment: CDR1 SEHNR and CDR2 FQNEAQ (reference sequence). The CDR3 is 13 amino acids. The CDR3 coding sequence is TGTGCCAGCCTGGAGGCCCAGACCTACGAGCAGTACTTC. This sequence encodes CASLEAQTYEQYF. Drawing the rest from reference TRBV7-9 and TRBJ2-7, the complete variable domain is DTGVSQNPRHKITKRGQNVTFRCDPISEHNRLYWYRQTLGQGPEFLTYFQNEAQLEKSRLLSDRFSAERPKGSFSTLEIQRTEQGDSAMYLCASLEAQTYEQYFGPGTRLTVT.

The CDR3 DNA reads TGTGCCAGCAGTGGAATCAAGACTAGCGGGATCTACGAGCAGTACTTC. Its translation is CASSGIKTSGIYEQYF. The chain uses TRBV6-1 and TRBJ2-7; 11 bases are a match to TRBD2. Germline CDR1 reads MNHNS; CDR2 reads SASEGT. J was trimmed by 3 bases and V by 4 bases; bases with no gene match: 8. The CDR3 runs 16 residues.

This chain connects TRBV6-2 or TRBV6-3 to TRBJ1-5; a weak D match, TRBD1 (5 bases). The CDR3 extends over 16 amino acids. CDR1 is MNHEY and CDR2 is SVGEGT in the germline V gene. Trimming removed 2 bases at V and 1 base at J, with 12 bases between. The CDR3 here is CASSYKGFWSNQPQHF. Here the CDR3 DNA reads TGTGCCAGCAGTTACAAGGGGTTTTGGAGCAATCAGCCCCAGCATTTT.

This clone came up a few times. The rearrangement uses TRBV5-1 and TRBJ1-6; D not resolved. Germline V gene lookup returns CDR1 SGHRS and CDR2 YFSETQ. CDR3 length: 18 amino acids. Trimming removed 4 bases at V and 0 bases at J, with 17 bases between. CDR3 DNA sequence: TGCGCCAGCAGCGTCGGGGAGCCTTCCTTCTCCTATAATTCACCCCTCCACTTT. It is translated as CASSVGEPSFSYNSPLHF. Variable domain in full (rest from reference TRBV5-1 and TRBJ1-6): KAGVTQTPRYLIKTRGQQVTLSCSPISGHRSVSWYQQTPGQGLQFLFEYFSETQRNKGNFPGRFSGRQFSNSRSEMNVSTLELGDSALYLCASSVGEPSFSYNSPLHFGNGTRLTVT.

The CDR3 DNA reads TGCGCCAGCAGTCAATTGCGACAGGGCCACGAGCAGTACTTC. Protein sequence: CASSQLRQGHEQYF. V gene TRBV23-1 combines with J gene TRBJ2-7; 7 positions agree with TRBD1. TRBV23-1 is an ORF; its function is uncertain. V lost 1 base, J lost 5 bases, and 5 bases stayed unmatched. The CDR3 is 14 residues long.

This CDR3 is CASSQERTEAFF. CDR3 coding DNA: TGTGCCAGCAGCCAAGAGCGGACTGAAGCTTTCTTT. The gene calls are TRBV3-1 (or the pseudogene TRBV3-2) and TRBJ1-1; no clear D. V was pared by 0 bases and J by 5 bases, with 4 bases between. The germline CDR1 and CDR2 sequences are LGHDT and YNNKEL (reference sequence). The CDR3 is 12 amino acids.

The chain uses TRBV9 and TRBJ2-1; weak D call: TRBD2 (5 bases). Trimming removed 0 bases from V and 8 bases from J, with 15 bases in between. The CDR3 totals 15 residues. Germline V gene data show CDR1 as SGDLS and CDR2 as YYNGEE. The CDR3 loop is CASSVDRGLYDEQFF. CDR3 nucleotides: TGTGCCAGCAGCGTAGATCGGGGTTTGTATGATGAGCAGTTCTTC.

The DNA for the CDR3 is TGTGCCAGCAGTTTAGGGACAGGGGGAGTTGGAAACACCATATATTTT. Its translation is CASSLGTGGVGNTIYF. The chain is built from TRBV27 and TRBJ1-3, with 11 bases fitting TRBD1. After removal of 2 bases from V and 3 bases from J, the junction contained 3 bases not matched to a gene. Germline CDR1 is MNHEY and CDR2 is SMNVEV (reference sequence). The CDR3 is 16 amino acids.

The DNA for the CDR3 is TGTGCCAGCAGCTTAGGGGACAGGGGGCTTTCTGAAAAACTGTTTTTT. It specifies CASSLGDRGLSEKLFF. The V gene is TRBV7-9, the J gene TRBJ1-4; 12 nucleotides agree with TRBD1. V was clipped by 1 base and J by 7 bases; unmatched bases: 4. Looked up from germline, CDR1 is SEHNR and CDR2 is FQNEAQ (reference sequence). The CDR3 is 16 amino acids.